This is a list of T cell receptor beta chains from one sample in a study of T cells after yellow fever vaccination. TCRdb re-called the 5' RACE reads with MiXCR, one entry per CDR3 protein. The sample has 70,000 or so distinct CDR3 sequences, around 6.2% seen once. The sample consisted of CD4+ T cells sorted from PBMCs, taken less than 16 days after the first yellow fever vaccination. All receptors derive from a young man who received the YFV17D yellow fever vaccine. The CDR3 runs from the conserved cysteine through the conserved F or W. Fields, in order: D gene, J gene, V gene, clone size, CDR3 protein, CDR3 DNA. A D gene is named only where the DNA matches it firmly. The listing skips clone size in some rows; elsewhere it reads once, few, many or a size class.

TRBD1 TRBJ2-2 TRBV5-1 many CASSSQGAAGELFF TGCGCCAGCAGCTCCCAGGGGGCAGCCGGGGAGCTGTTTTTT
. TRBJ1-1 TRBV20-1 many CSARVPGHVLNTEAFF TGCAGTGCTAGAGTACCCGGACACGTTCTCAACACTGAAGCTTTCTTT
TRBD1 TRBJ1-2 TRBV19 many CASSRDRLYGYTF TGTGCCAGTAGTAGGGACAGGCTCTATGGCTACACCTTC
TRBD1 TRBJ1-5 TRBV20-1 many CSATDRGFQPQHF TGCAGTGCCACGGACAGGGGATTTCAGCCCCAGCATTTT
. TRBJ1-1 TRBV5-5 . CAMSPGIGGDTEAFF TGTGCCATGAGCCCTGGGATAGGCGGCGACACTGAAGCTTTCTTT
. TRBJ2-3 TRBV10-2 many CASSAIDTQYF TGCGCCAGCAGTGCAATAGATACGCAGTATTTT
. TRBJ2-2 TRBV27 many CASSFGGTNTGELFF TGTGCCAGCAGTTTTGGCGGGACCAACACCGGGGAGCTGTTTTTT
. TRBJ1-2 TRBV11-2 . CASSLHRQVGGYTF TGTGCCAGCAGCTTACACCGACAGGTCGGGGGCTACACCTTC
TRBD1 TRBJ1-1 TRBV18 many CASSRTGGRITEAFF TGTGCCAGCTCACGGACAGGGGGTCGGATAACTGAAGCTTTCTTT
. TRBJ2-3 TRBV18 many CASSPLDSSTDTQYF TGTGCCAGCTCACCTTTGGATTCTAGCACAGATACGCAGTATTTT
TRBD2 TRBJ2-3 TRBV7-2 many CASTTYLAGGLTQYF TGTGCCAGCACCACTTACCTAGCGGGGGGGTTAACGCAGTATTTT
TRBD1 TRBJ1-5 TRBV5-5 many CASSWADRALNQPQHF TGTGCCAGCAGCTGGGCGGACAGGGCCCTCAATCAGCCCCAGCATTTT
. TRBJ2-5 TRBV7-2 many CASSSTTQETQYF TGTGCCAGCTCCTCGACAACCCAAGAGACCCAGTACTTC
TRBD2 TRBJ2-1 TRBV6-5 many CASSLRTSGGEQFF TGTGCCAGCAGTCTACGGACTAGCGGGGGTGAGCAGTTCTTC
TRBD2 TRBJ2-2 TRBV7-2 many CASTQRGSNTGELFF TGTGCCAGCACCCAGCGGGGCTCGAACACCGGGGAGCTGTTTTTT
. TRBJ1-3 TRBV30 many CAWGSLSGNTIYF TGTGCCTGGGGCAGCCTTTCTGGAAACACCATATATTTT
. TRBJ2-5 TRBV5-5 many CASSWQGLETQYF TGTGCCAGCAGCTGGCAGGGGCTTGAGACCCAGTACTTC
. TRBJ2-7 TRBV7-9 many CASSPRWGLGEQYF TGTGCCAGCAGCCCCCGGTGGGGTTTGGGGGAGCAGTACTTC
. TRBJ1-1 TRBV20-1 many CSALQSTVNTEAFF TGCAGTGCCCTACAGTCGACGGTGAACACTGAAGCTTTCTTT
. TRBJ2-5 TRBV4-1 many CASSQEYSGQETQYF TGCGCCAGCAGCCAAGAATATTCCGGACAAGAGACCCAGTACTTC
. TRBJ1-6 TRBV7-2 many CASSLDPGSPLHF TGTGCCAGCAGCTTAGATCCGGGATCACCCCTCCACTTT
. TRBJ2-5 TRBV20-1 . CSAQGSRETQYF TGCAGTGCTCAGGGATCGAGGGAGACCCAGTACTTC
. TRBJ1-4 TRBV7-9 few CASRIEEKLFF TGTGCCAGCAGAATAGAAGAAAAACTGTTTTTT
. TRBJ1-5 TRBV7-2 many CASSLDGTVNQPQHF TGTGCCAGCAGCCTAGATGGGACGGTTAATCAGCCCCAGCATTTT
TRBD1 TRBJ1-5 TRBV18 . CASSGQGLQPQHF TGTGCCAGCTCCGGACAGGGGCTTCAGCCCCAGCATTTT
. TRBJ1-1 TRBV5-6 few CASSLVPSLNTEAFF TGTGCCAGCAGCTTGGTCCCAAGCCTGAACACTGAAGCTTTCTTT
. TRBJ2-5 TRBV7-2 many CASTPGPQETQYF TGTGCCAGCACCCCGGGGCCCCAAGAGACCCAGTACTTC
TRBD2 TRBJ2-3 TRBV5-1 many CASSLGTRRTSTDTQYF TGCGCCAGCAGCTTGGGGACTAGGCGTACTAGCACAGATACGCAGTATTTT
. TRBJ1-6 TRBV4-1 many CASSQEPSGYSPLHF TGCGCCAGCAGCCAAGAACCATCGGGGTATTCACCCCTCCACTTT
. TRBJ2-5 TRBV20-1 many CSARAVETQYF TGCAGTGCTAGAGCGGTGGAGACCCAGTACTTC
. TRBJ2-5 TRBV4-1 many CASSQGSRAFSETQYF TGCGCCAGCAGCCAAGGCTCCAGGGCGTTTAGTGAGACCCAGTACTTC
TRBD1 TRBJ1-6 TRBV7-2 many CASSLSRRQGARSYNSPLHF TGTGCCAGCAGCTTATCGCGCCGACAGGGGGCAAGGTCCTATAATTCACCCCTCCACTTT
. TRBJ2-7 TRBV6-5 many CASNSRGVSYEQYF TGTGCCAGCAACAGCAGGGGAGTATCCTACGAGCAGTACTTC
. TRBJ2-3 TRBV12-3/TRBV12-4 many CASSFWTASTDTQYF TGTGCCAGCAGTTTCTGGACAGCTAGCACAGATACGCAGTATTTT
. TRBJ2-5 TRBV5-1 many CASSLVGTQETQYF TGCGCCAGCAGCTTAGTGGGGACCCAAGAGACCCAGTACTTC
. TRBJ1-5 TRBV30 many CAWSFDSRTQPQHF TGTGCCTGGAGTTTCGACAGCCGCACTCAGCCCCAGCATTTT
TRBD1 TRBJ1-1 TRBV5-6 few CASSLAPGGVMNTEAFF TGTGCCAGCAGCTTGGCCCCAGGGGGGGTCATGAACACTGAAGCTTTCTTT
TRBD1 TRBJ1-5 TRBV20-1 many CSVPGQGGNQPQHF TGCAGTGTCCCGGGACAGGGAGGCAATCAGCCCCAGCATTTT
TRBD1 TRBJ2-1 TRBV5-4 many CASTNPTGGIYNEQFF TGTGCCAGCACCAACCCGACAGGGGGAATTTACAATGAGCAGTTCTTC
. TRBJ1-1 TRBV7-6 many CASSPYRDTGAFF TGTGCCAGCAGCCCTTACCGGGACACAGGAGCTTTCTTT
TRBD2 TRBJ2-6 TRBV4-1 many CASSRAGVITGANVLTF TGCGCCAGCAGCCGGGCGGGGGTAATCACTGGGGCCAACGTCCTGACTTTC
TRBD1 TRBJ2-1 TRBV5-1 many CASSLSGGLSSYNEQFF TGCGCCAGCAGCTTGTCAGGGGGCCTGAGCTCCTACAATGAGCAGTTCTTC
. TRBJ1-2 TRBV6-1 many CASRADGDYGYTF TGTGCCAGCAGGGCGGACGGGGACTATGGCTACACCTTC
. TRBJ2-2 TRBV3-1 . CASSPRWRINTGELFF TGTGCCAGCAGCCCCCGGTGGCGGATCAACACCGGGGAGCTGTTTTTT
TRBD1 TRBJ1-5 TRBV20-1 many CSAVGTGGLSNQPQHF TGCAGTGCTGTAGGGACAGGGGGCCTTAGCAATCAGCCCCAGCATTTT
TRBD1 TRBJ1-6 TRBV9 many CASSPGQGDSPLHF TGTGCCAGCAGCCCCGGACAGGGAGATTCACCCCTCCACTTT
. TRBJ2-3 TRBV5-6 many CASSLGATDTQYF TGTGCCAGCAGTTTGGGGGCCACAGATACGCAGTATTTT
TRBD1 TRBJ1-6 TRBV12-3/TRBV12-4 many CASRWTGGVDSPLHF TGTGCCAGCAGGTGGACAGGGGGCGTTGATTCACCCCTCCACTTT
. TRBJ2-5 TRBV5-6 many CASSLVGLRETQYF TGTGCCAGCAGCTTGGTGGGTTTACGGGAGACCCAGTACTTC
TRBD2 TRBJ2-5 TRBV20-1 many CSARRPLAAETQYF TGCAGTGCTCGCCGCCCACTAGCGGCGGAGACCCAGTACTTC